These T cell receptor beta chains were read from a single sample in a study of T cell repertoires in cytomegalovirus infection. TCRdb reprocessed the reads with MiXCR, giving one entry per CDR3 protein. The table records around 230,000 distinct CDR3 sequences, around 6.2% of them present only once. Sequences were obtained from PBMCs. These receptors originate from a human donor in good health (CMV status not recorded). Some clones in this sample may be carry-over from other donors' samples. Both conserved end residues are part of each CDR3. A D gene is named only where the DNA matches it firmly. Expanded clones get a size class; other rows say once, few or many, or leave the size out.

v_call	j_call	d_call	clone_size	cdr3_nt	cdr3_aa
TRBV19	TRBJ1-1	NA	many	TGTGCCAGTATCACCCCGGGACGGACGAACACTGAAGCTTTCTTT	CASITPGRTNTEAFF
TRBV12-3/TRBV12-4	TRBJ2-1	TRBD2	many	TGTGCCAGCAGTTCCCTTAGGCGGGGGGTAGTTTCCTACAATGAGCAGTTCTTC	CASSSLRRGVVSYNEQFF
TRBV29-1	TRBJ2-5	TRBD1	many	TGCAGCGTTGGGGACAGGGTTAAGGAGACCCAGTACTTC	CSVGDRVKETQYF
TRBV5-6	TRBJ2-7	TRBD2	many	TGTGCCAGCAGCTTTCGGGGACTAGGAGCTCACGAGCAGTACTTC	CASSFRGLGAHEQYF
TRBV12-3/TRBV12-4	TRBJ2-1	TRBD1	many	TGTGCCAGCAGTTTTCGGGACAGGGTTAATGAGCAGTTCTTC	CASSFRDRVNEQFF
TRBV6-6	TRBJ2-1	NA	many	TGTGCCAGCAGTTACGAGGACAGCTACAATGAGCAGTTCTTC	CASSYEDSYNEQFF
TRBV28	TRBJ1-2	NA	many	TGTGCCAGCAGTGGATCCTCCTTGGTGGGCTACACCTTC	CASSGSSLVGYTF
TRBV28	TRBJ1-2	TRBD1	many	TGTGCCAGCGCTGGGACAGCTACTAACTATGGCTACACCTTC	CASAGTATNYGYTF
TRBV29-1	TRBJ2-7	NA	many	TGCAGCGTTGAGGACCCGACCACCTACGAGCAGTACTTC	CSVEDPTTYEQYF
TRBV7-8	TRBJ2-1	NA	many	TGTGCCAGCAGCTTAGCGGTGGGCAATGAGCAGTTCTTC	CASSLAVGNEQFF
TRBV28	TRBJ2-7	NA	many	TGTGCCAGCATAAGTGGGGGAGGCGAGCAGTACTTC	CASISGGGEQYF
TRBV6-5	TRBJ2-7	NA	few	TGTGCCAGCAGTTACGGGCGGGGAACCGAGCAGTACTTC	CASSYGRGTEQYF
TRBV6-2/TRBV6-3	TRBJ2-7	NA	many	TGTGCCAGCAGTTACTCGGAGGTCGCCCCCTCCGAGCAGTACTTC	CASSYSEVAPSEQYF
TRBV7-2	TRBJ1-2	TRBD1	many	TGTGCCAGCAGCTTAAATGCAGGGGGCGGTGGCTACACCTTC	CASSLNAGGGGYTF
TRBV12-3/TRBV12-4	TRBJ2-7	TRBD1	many	TGTGCCAGCAGTTTCTTGGACAGGGGTCCCGAGCAGTACTTC	CASSFLDRGPEQYF
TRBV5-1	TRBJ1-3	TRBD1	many	TGCGCCAGCAGTGAGGGCAGGGGGCAAACTGGAAACACCATATATTTT	CASSEGRGQTGNTIYF
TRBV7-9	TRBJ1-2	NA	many	TGTGCCAGCAGCTTTAGAACGGGGGACGGTGGCTACACCTTC	CASSFRTGDGGYTF
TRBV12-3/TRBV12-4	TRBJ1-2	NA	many	TGTGCCAGCAGTTTATGGGGTTACGGCTACACCTTC	CASSLWGYGYTF
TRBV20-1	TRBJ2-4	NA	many	TGCAGTGCTAGAGATCGGCAGTCCAAAAACATTCAGTACTTC	CSARDRQSKNIQYF
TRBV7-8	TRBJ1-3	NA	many	TGTGCCAGCAGCTTAGGGTCCAGCTCTGGAAACACCATATATTTT	CASSLGSSSGNTIYF
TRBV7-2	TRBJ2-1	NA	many	TGTGCCAGCAGCCTACAAGGGGGTGAGCAGTTCTTC	CASSLQGGEQFF
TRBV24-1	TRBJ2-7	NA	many	TGTGCCACCAGTGATTCATCAGGCCTCCACGAGCAGTACTTC	CATSDSSGLHEQYF
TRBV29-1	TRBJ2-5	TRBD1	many	TGCAGCGTCCATTACAGGGGGGCGGGAGAGACCCAGTACTTC	CSVHYRGAGETQYF
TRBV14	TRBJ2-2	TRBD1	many	TGTGCCAGCAGCCAAGACGACAGGGGGGGTACCGGGGAGCTGTTTTTT	CASSQDDRGGTGELFF
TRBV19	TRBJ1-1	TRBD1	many	TGTGCCAGTAGCAACAGGGGTTCCTACACTGAAGCTTTCTTT	CASSNRGSYTEAFF
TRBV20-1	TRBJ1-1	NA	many	TGCAGTGCTAGAGTCCCTCCACCTGAAGCTTTCTTT	CSARVPPPEAFF
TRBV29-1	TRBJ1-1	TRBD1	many	TGCAGCGTTGAAGCCGGGACAGCTAACACTGAAGCTTTCTTT	CSVEAGTANTEAFF
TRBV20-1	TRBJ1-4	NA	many	TGCAGTGCTACCCCCTCGGGGGCCGGGGCTAATGAAAAACTGTTTTTT	CSATPSGAGANEKLFF
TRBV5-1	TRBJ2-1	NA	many	TGCGCCAGCAGAACAGGAAGGCTACTCAATGAGCAGTTCTTC	CASRTGRLLNEQFF
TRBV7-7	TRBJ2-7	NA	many	TGTGCCAGCAGTACCCCGACAGCCTACGAGCAGTACTTC	CASSTPTAYEQYF
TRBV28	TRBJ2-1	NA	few	TGTGCCAGCAGTTCGGGGACCAATGAGCAGTTCTTC	CASSSGTNEQFF
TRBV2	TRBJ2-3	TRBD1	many	TGTGCCAGCAGCCTCGCGGGGGGACAGGGGGCCACAGATACGCAGTATTTT	CASSLAGGQGATDTQYF
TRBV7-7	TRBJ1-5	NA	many	TGTGCTAGCAGCTTAGACATCGATCAGCCCCAGCATTTT	CASSLDIDQPQHF
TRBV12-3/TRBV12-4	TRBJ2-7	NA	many	TGTGCCAGCAGTTTTTTCCCAGGGTCTGCAAGTGAGCAGTACTTC	CASSFFPGSASEQYF
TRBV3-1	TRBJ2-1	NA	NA	TGTGCCAGCAGCCAACCTACCCGGACTGAGCAGTTCTTC	CASSQPTRTEQFF
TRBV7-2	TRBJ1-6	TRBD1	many	TGTGCCAGCAGCTTATGGCAGGGGGGTTCACCCCTCCACTTT	CASSLWQGGSPLHF
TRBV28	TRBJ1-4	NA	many	TGTGCCAGCAGTTTAAAGCAGTTTAATGAAAAACTGTTTTTT	CASSLKQFNEKLFF
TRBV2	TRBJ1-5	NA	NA	TGTGCCAGCAGTGAGGCCGGGCTAAATCAGCCCCAGCATTTT	CASSEAGLNQPQHF
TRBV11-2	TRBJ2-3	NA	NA	TGTGCCAGCAGCTTAGTATTGCCTAGCGTGACAGATACGCAGTATTTT	CASSLVLPSVTDTQYF
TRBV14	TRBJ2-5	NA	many	TGTGCCAGCAGCCAAGTTGGGAAGACGGTAAACCAAGAGACCCAGTACTTC	CASSQVGKTVNQETQYF
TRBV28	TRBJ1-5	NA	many	TGTGCCAGCAAAAGGGGAGAAAACAATCAGCCCCAGCATTTT	CASKRGENNQPQHF
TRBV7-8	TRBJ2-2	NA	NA	TGTGCCAGCAGCTGGGGGGGGGCCAACACCGGGGAGCTGTTTTTT	CASSWGGANTGELFF
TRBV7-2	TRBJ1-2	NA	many	TGTGCCAGCAGACCCACACAAAACTATGGCTACACCTTC	CASRPTQNYGYTF
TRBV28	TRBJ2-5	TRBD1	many	TGTGCCAGCAGTGACCAAACAGGGGGGACGGAGACCCAGTACTTC	CASSDQTGGTETQYF
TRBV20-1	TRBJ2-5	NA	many	TGCAGTGCTAGAGAAAGAAGCCTGGAGACCCAGTACTTC	CSARERSLETQYF
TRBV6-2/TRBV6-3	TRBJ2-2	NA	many	TGTGCCAGCAACGAGGGGAGCACCGGGGAGCTGTTTTTT	CASNEGSTGELFF
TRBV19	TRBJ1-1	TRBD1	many	TGTGCCAGTAGGAAAGGACAGGCGAACACTGAAGCTTTCTTT	CASRKGQANTEAFF
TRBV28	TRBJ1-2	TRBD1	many	TGTGCCAGCCTCTTCGCAGGGGGCTCGGTTGGCTACACCTTC	CASLFAGGSVGYTF
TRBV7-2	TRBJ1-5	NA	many	TGTGCCAGCGGACGCTACCCTGGTCTCAATCAGCCCCAGCATTTT	CASGRYPGLNQPQHF
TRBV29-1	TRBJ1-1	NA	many	TGCAGCGTTCCCGGAGGGGTGATTAGCACTGAAGCTTTCTTT	CSVPGGVISTEAFF
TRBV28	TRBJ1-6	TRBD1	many	TGTGCCAGCAGGGGACAGGCAGTTTCACCCCTCCACTTT	CASRGQAVSPLHF
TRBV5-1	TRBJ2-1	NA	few	TGCGCCAGCAGCCGACTAAAGACAGGTTACAATGAGCAGTTCTTC	CASSRLKTGYNEQFF